A selection of T cell receptor beta chains follows, all from one sample in a study of blood T cell repertoires in COVID-19. TCRdb's table, derived via immunoSEQ multiplex PCR, lists solely in-frame clones and lacks some. The top ten hold around 1.3% of the sample, which has tens of thousands of clones, 70% to 90% seen once. The specimen sequenced was peripheral blood. The source is a woman aged 60-75 years with acute or convalescent COVID-19. The CDR3 runs from the conserved cysteine through the conserved F or W.

v_call cdr3_aa
TRBV7-7 CASSVGLAGGPDTQYF
TRBV28 CASTEDSNQPQHF
TRBV7-3 CASSLRVLAGYNEQFF
TRBV18 CASSPLSSGNTDTQYF
TRBV3-1/TRBV3-2 CASSLGLASTDTQYF
TRBV5-1 CASSSGGPDTQYF
TRBV24-1 CATSDSGTSSFGDTQYF
TRBV18 CASSQKEAYGYTF
TRBV10-3 CAISGTGLEAFF
TRBV30 CAWSLDRHSPLHF
TRBV10-2 CASSPPQTGAYGYTF
TRBV27 CASSPYERRETQYF
TRBV19 CASTRIFGYGYTF
TRBV30 CAWSEIFYGYTF
TRBV15 CATSRPRTDYGYTF
TRBV2 CASSEYTSGKQETQYF
TRBV5-1 CASSRDITDTQYF
TRBV2 CASKRGPASGTGELFF
TRBV18 CASSLGVVTEAFF
TRBV6-2/TRBV6-3 CASSYPNDRANYGYTF
TRBV15 CATSSISGVNYGYTF
TRBV24-1 CATRATGSTEAFF
TRBV7-3 CASSFNLQGRTEAFF
TRBV18 CASSPASGGLANTGELFF
TRBV7-8 CASSLRTRDPGELFF